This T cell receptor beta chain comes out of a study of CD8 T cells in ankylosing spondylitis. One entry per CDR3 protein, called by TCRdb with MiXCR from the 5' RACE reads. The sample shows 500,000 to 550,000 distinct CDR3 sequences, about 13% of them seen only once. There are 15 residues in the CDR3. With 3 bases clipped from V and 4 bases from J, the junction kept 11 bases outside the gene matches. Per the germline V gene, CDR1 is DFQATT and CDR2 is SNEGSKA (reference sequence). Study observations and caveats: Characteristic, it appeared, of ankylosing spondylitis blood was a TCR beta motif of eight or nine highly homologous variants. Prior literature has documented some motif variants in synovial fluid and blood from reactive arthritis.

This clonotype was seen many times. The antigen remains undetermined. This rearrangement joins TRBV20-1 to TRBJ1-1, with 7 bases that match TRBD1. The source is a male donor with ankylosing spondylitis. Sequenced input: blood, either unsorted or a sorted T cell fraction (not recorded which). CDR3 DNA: TGCAGTGCTAGGGGAAACAGGGGCACGGGCACTGAAGCTTTCTTT. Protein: CSARGNRGTGTEAFF.